This T cell receptor (beta chain) was found in a study of OX40 agonist ivuxolimab in advanced cancers. Findings of the study overall: Normalized T-cell clonal expansion was also low in some nonresponders.

This CDR3 is built from 14 residues. Germline-derived CDR1 and CDR2 are SGDLS and YYNGEE. Losses at the gene ends were 4 bases for V and 3 bases for J; bases not matched to a gene: 7. The table came from immunoSEQ multiplex PCR; TCRdb's copy has only in-frame clones and leaves some out. The table has over 25,000 clones, 80% to 85% seen once. Details on this clone: As yet, its antigen is unknown.

Source: CD4+ or CD8+ T cells sorted from blood, taken in a trial of the OX40 agonist ivuxolimab. The receptor was derived from an adult with an advanced solid tumor such as melanoma, head and neck, liver or kidney cancer. This chain joins TRBV9 and TRBJ2-7; the match to TRBD1 covers 7 bases. CDR3 DNA sequence: TGTGCCAGCAGCCCCGGGGACAGATACTACGAGCAGTACTTC. Amino acids: CASSPGDRYYEQYF.